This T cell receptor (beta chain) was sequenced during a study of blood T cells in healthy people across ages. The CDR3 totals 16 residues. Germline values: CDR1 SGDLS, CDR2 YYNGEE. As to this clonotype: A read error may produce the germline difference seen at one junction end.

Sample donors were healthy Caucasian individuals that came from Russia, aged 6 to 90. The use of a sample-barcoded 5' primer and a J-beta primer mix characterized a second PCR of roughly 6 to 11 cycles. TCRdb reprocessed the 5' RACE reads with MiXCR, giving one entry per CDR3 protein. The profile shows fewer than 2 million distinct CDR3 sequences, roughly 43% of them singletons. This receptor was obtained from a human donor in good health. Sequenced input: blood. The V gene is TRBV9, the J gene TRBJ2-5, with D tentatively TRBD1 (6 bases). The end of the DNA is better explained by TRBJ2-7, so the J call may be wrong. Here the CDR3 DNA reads TGTGCCGGCAGCGTAGCCCTACTGTCAGGGGCCCACGAGCAGTACTTC. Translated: CAGSVALLSGAHEQYF.